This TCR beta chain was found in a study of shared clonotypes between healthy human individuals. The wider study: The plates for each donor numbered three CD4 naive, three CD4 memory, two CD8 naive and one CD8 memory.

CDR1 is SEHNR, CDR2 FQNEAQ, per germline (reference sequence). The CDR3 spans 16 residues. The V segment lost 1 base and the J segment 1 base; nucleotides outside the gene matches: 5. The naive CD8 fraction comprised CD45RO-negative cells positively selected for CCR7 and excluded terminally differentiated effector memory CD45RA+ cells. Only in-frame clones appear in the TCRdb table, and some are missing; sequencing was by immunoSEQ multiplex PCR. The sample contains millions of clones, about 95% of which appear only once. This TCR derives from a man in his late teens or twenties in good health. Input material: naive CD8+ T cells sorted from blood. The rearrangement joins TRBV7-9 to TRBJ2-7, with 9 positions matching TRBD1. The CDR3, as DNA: TGTGCCAGCAGCTTAGAAAGGGACAGGGTGTCCTACGAGCAGTACTTC. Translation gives CASSLERDRVSYEQYF.